This entry lists 9 T cell receptor beta chains sequenced from one sample in a study of identical twins. In TCRdb, the 5' RACE reads were re-called with MiXCR into one record per CDR3 protein. There are 400,000 to 500,000 distinct CDR3 sequences in the sample; 13% to 15% occur only once, and approximately 0.9% lies in the top ten. This same sample was also taken into another study, of yellow fever vaccine responses in identical twins.

The sample taken for sequencing was CD4+ T cells sorted from blood. These receptors all come from a woman aged 18 to 35 in good health.

This sequence joins TRBV6-1 and TRBJ1-6, with TRBD1 identical over 10 bases. Germline CDR1 reads MNHNS; CDR2 reads SASEGT. J was trimmed by 9 bases and V by 4 bases; bases with no gene match: 6. CDR3 length equals 15 residues. CDR3 sequence reads: CASSVGQGDRSPLHF. The CDR3 nucleotides are TGTGCCAGCAGTGTTGGACAGGGGGATCGTTCACCCCTCCACTTT.

A few counts support this clonotype. The chain joins TRBV12-3 or TRBV12-4 to TRBJ1-1; no clear D. CDR3 size: 14 residues. V gave up 4 bases and J gave up 4 bases, with 13 bases separating them. The DNA of the CDR3 is TGTGCCAGCAGTTCCTCCCACGTGGGCACTGAAGCTTTCTTT. Protein sequence: CASSSSHVGTEAFF.

The V and J genes are TRBV12-3 or TRBV12-4 and TRBJ2-7, with D hard to call. V was pared by 5 bases and J by 0 bases, with 11 bases between. CDR3 size: 14 residues. The CDR3 coding sequence is TGTGCCAGCAGTACCGCACCAAACTCCTACGAGCAGTACTTC. It specifies CASSTAPNSYEQYF.

This clonotype was seen ten or more times. The chain recombines TRBV29-1 with TRBJ2-1, with TRBD2 matching 13 bases. Germline trimming cut 5 bases from V and 9 bases from J; bases unmatched to any gene: 10. Germline lookup yields CDR1 SQVTM and CDR2 ANQGSEA. The CDR3 is 15 amino acids. The CDR3 DNA reads as TGCAGCGTTAACGGACTAGCGGGAGATTCGGGTGAGCAGTTCTTC. Translated: CSVNGLAGDSGEQFF.

This clonotype was seen just once. The V call is TRBV19, the J call TRBJ2-7; D is undetermined. Germline V gene data show CDR1 as LNHDA and CDR2 as SQIVND (reference sequence). The CDR3 sequence is 14 residues long. The V and J ends lost 2 bases and 7 bases respectively, with 15 bases between them. Here the CDR3 DNA reads TGTGCCAGTAGTATATCCGTTCGTGAAGGGGAGCAGTACTTC. As protein: CASSISVREGEQYF.

The chain carries TRBV2 and TRBJ1-5; D remains unclear. The CDR3 consists of 13 residues. CDR1 SNHLY and CDR2 FYNNEI come from the germline V gene. Trimming stripped 6 bases from V and 12 bases from J, with 18 bases between. In nucleotides, the CDR3 is TGTGCCAGCAGGTTGGGAGGAATATCTAACCAGCATTTT. Translating it yields CASRLGGISNQHF.

The table lists this clonotype with a few counts. The chain carries TRBV20-1 and TRBJ2-4; 7 bases align to TRBD2. The CDR3 has 13 residues. V lost 4 bases, J lost 1 base, and 1 base stayed unmatched. CDR1 is DFQATT and CDR2 is SNEGSKA in the germline V gene (reference sequence). CDR3 residues: CSAIGGAKNIQYF. CDR3 in DNA: TGCAGTGCTATCGGGGGGGCCAAAAACATTCAGTACTTC.

The rearrangement links TRBV20-1 to TRBJ2-7; D gene ambiguous. The CDR3 totals 12 residues. CDR1 is DFQATT and CDR2 is SNEGSKA in the germline V gene (reference sequence). Between the trimmed V and J ends, which lost 5 bases and 3 bases, there was a span of 11 bases. Here the CDR3 reads CSAPQRLYEQYF. In DNA, the CDR3 is TGCAGTGCTCCCCAACGCCTCTACGAGCAGTACTTC.

The chain is built from TRBV7-8 and TRBJ2-7; D gene uncertain. V was shortened by 10 bases and J by 9 bases, with 10 bases between the two germline ends. The CDR3 has 9 amino acids. Germline values: CDR1 SGHVS, CDR2 FQNEAQ. CDR3 region: CATELGQYF. The DNA of the CDR3 is TGTGCCACCGAACTGGGGCAGTACTTC. Filled out from reference TRBV7-8 and TRBJ2-7, the complete variable domain reads GAGVSQSPRYKVAKRGQDVALRCDPISGHVSLFWYQQALGQGPEFLTYFQNEAQLDKSGLPSDRFFAERPEGSVSTLKIQRTQQEDSAVYLCATELGQYFGPGTRLTVT.